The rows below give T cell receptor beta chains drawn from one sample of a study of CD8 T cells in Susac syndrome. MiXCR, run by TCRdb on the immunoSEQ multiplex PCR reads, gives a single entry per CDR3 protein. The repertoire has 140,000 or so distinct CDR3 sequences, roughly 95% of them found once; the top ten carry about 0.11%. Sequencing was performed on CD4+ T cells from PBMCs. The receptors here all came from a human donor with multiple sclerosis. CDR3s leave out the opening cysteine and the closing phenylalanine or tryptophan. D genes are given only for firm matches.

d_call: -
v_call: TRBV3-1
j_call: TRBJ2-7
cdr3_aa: ASSQEAGVFSEQY

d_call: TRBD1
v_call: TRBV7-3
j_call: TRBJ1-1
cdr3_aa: ASSYSGTGNTEAF

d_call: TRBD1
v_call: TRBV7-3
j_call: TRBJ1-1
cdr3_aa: ASSSASGGMGAF

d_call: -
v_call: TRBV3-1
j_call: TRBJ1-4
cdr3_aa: ASSQGGRTNEKLF

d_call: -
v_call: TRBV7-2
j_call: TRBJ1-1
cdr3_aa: ASSFDRSLTEAF

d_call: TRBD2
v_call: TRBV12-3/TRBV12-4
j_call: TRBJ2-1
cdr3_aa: ASSKETSGSNEQF

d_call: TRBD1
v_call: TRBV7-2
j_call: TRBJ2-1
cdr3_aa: ASSSFSTGGADEQF

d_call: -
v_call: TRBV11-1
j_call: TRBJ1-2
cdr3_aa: ASSSSTGFWEGYT

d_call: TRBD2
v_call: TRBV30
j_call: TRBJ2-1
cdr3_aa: AWSVGLAGGTNEQF

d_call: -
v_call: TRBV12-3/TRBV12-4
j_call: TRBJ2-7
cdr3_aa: ASSATGRGEQY

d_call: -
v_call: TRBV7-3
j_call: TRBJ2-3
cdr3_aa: ASSLTWGGTGDTQY

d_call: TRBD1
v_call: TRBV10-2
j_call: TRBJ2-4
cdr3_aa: ASRDRAKNIQY

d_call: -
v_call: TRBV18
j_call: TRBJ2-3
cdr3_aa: ASSPRSGGSADTQY

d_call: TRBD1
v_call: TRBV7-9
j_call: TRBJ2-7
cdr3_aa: ASSRRDSNYEQY

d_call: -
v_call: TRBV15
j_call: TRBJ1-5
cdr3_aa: ATSRPRGSNQPQH

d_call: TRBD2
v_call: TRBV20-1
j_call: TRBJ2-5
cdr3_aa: SARGLAGRETQY

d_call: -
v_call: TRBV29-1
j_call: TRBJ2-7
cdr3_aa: SVVSKAGASSYEQY